Below, 21 T cell receptor beta chains from the same sample are listed, as sequenced in a study of cytomegalovirus exposure and HLA in healthy donors. Primers for the PCR totalled 60 Vbeta and 13 Jbeta. This table comes from immunoSEQ multiplex PCR, and its TCRdb copy is limited to in-frame clones, with some not included. The table lists 150,000 to 200,000 clones, around three quarters of them singletons, with about 2.3% in the top ten. Source material: PBMCs. The receptors come from a woman aged 45-65 years in good health and CMV-seronegative.

A few counts support this clone. The CDR3 loop reads CASTPYRGGAYNEQFF. CDR3 coding DNA: TGTGCCAGCACCCCCTATCGAGGGGGCGCCTACAATGAGCAGTTCTTC. This rearrangement joins TRBV2 to TRBJ2-1; 7 nucleotides align to TRBD1. J lost 2 bases, V lost 7 bases, and 11 bases had no gene match. The CDR3 is 16 residues long. Germline lookup yields CDR1 SNHLY and CDR2 FYNNEI.

V gene TRBV28 combines with J gene TRBJ2-5, with 9 bases lining up with TRBD1. The end of the DNA fits TRBJ2-7 better, so the J call may be wrong. Germline CDR1 is MDHEN and CDR2 is SYDVKM. This CDR3 spans 15 amino acids. The CDR3 spells CASSQPPGQGYEQYF. The CDR3 DNA sequence: TGTGCCAGCAGCCAACCTCCGGGACAGGGTTACGAGCAGTACTTC.

The rearrangement uses TRBV5-4 and TRBJ1-2, with D possibly being TRBD1 (5 bases). The CDR3 consists of 13 residues. V shed 4 bases and J shed 8 bases, with 15 bases lying between them. CDR1 and CDR2 from the germline V gene are SGHNT and YYREEE (reference sequence). The CDR3: CASSGRLRGGYTF. Written as DNA, the CDR3 is TGTGCCAGCAGCGGCCGGTTGCGGGGCGGCTACACCTTC.

The table lists this clone with a count of one. V usage is TRBV15 and J usage is TRBJ2-7; 9 bases map to TRBD1. V shed 4 bases and J 1 base; nucleotides not matched to a gene: 5. This CDR3 contains 15 residues. Per germline, CDR1 LNHNV and CDR2 YYDKDF (reference sequence). The CDR3 DNA reads TGTGCCACCAGCACCCGACAGGGGGATTCCTACGAGCAGTACTTC. Translating it yields CATSTRQGDSYEQYF.

This chain uses TRBV7-8 with TRBJ2-1; TRBD2 aligns across 14 bases. This CDR3 comprises 20 residues. Germline V gene lookup returns CDR1 SGHVS and CDR2 FQNEAQ. After removal of 5 bases from V and 0 bases from J, the junction contained 12 bases not matched to a gene. CDR3 amino acids: CASSAIRLAGGRSSYNEQFF. Here the CDR3 DNA reads TGTGCCAGCAGCGCGATCAGACTAGCGGGGGGGCGGAGCTCCTACAATGAGCAGTTCTTC.

The chain couples TRBV18 to TRBJ1-1; unclear D gene. The CDR3 loop spans 13 amino acids. Trimming pared 2 bases from V and 3 bases from J, leaving 7 bases between. Germline lookup yields CDR1 KGHSH and CDR2 LQKENI. In nucleotides, the CDR3 is TGTGCCAGCTCACCAATAATCTACACTGAAGCTTTCTTT. Protein: CASSPIIYTEAFF.

The chain employs TRBV19 and TRBJ2-5; D is possibly TRBD1 (6 bases). Looked up from germline, CDR1 is LNHDA and CDR2 is SQIVND (reference sequence). Trimming stripped 5 bases from V and 1 base from J, with 11 bases between. CDR3 length: 14 residues. CDR3 in DNA: TGTGCCAGTAGTGACCGGGACACCCAAGAGACCCAGTACTTC. Amino acids: CASSDRDTQETQYF.

This clone was counted a single time. The chain combines TRBV5-1 with TRBJ2-1, with 9 bases matching TRBD2. This CDR3 spans 15 amino acids. The germline CDR1 and CDR2 sequences are SGHRS and YFSETQ. V dropped 3 bases and J dropped 4; count of bases not matched to a gene: 5. The CDR3 spells CASSSAGGTYNEQFF. CDR3 DNA: TGCGCCAGCAGCTCAGCGGGGGGAACGTACAATGAGCAGTTCTTC.

V usage is TRBV7-2 and J usage is TRBJ1-1; the match to TRBD1 covers 7 bases. Germline CDR1 and CDR2: SGHTA and FQGNSA. This CDR3 region has 15 residues. Trimming removed 4 bases from V and 1 base from J; junction bases left unmatched: 6. This chain's CDR3 is CASSSPWTGNTEAFF. The CDR3 nucleotides are TGTGCCAGCAGCTCCCCCTGGACAGGGAACACTGAAGCTTTCTTT.

This clone has more than one count but fewer than ten. V and J are TRBV11-2 and TRBJ1-6, with TRBD1 matching 7 bases. V lost 4 bases and J lost 7; bases outside the gene matches: 7. The CDR3 has 15 amino acids. The germline gives CDR1 SGHAT, CDR2 FQNNGV. The CDR3 DNA reads as TGTGCCAGCAGCTCGCAAAGACAGGGAAATTCACCCCTCCACTTT. It codes for CASSSQRQGNSPLHF. Supplemented by reference TRBV11-2 and TRBJ1-6, the full variable domain reads EAGVAQSPRYKIIEKRQSVAFWCNPISGHATLYWYQQILGQGPKLLIQFQNNGVVDDSQLPKDRFSAERLKGVDSTLKIQPAKLEDSAVYLCASSSQRQGNSPLHFGNGTRLTVT.

J is TRBJ1-6 and V is TRBV28; TRBD1 aligns across 7 bases. Germline trimming cut 4 bases from V and 10 bases from J; bases unmatched to any gene: 10. The CDR3 is 15 residues long. The germline V gene encodes CDR1 MDHEN and CDR2 SYDVKM. This CDR3 reads CASSWNRGPRSPLHF. CDR3 DNA: TGTGCCAGCAGTTGGAACAGGGGACCCCGATCACCCCTCCACTTT.

The rearrangement links TRBV29-1 to TRBJ2-7; 8 positions match TRBD1. This CDR3 is built from 14 residues. CDR1 and CDR2 (germline): SQVTM, ANQGSEA. The ends lost 6 bases at V and 0 bases at J; junction bases unmatched: 7. The CDR3 DNA follows: TGCAGCGTCGGACAGGGAAGGAGCTCCTACGAGCAGTACTTC. It specifies CSVGQGRSSYEQYF.

A few counts support this clone. The J gene is TRBJ2-7, the V gene TRBV20-1; possibly TRBD2 for D (5 bases). The CDR3 runs to 11 residues. V dropped 5 bases and J dropped 2 bases, with 7 bases sitting between them. Germline CDR1 and CDR2: DFQATT and SNEGSKA (reference sequence). In DNA, the CDR3 is TGCAGTGCTTCCGGGGCCTACGAGCAGTACTTC. Protein product: CSASGAYEQYF.

Only a few counts were recorded for this clone. This chain connects TRBV29-1 to TRBJ2-2; D is unclear. This CDR3 is 13 amino acids long. V lost 7 bases and J 3 bases, leaving 12 bases between the germline ends. CDR1 SQVTM and CDR2 ANQGSEA come from the germline V gene. The CDR3 reads CSARRLDTGELFF. CDR3 in DNA: TGCAGCGCCCGGCGGCTTGACACCGGGGAGCTGTTTTTT.

This chain uses TRBV9 with TRBJ2-1; a possible D gene is TRBD1 (6 bases). V lost 3 bases, J lost 6 bases, and 19 bases lay in between. This CDR3 region has 16 residues. Looked up from germline, CDR1 is SGDLS and CDR2 is YYNGEE. The CDR3 region is CASSAVRDKGVNEQFF. The CDR3 coding sequence is TGTGCCAGCAGCGCGGTCCGGGACAAGGGTGTCAATGAGCAGTTCTTC.

There are a few counts of this clone. The gene calls are TRBV7-9 and TRBJ1-4; the D is unclear. CDR1 and CDR2 (germline): SEHNR, FQNEAQ (reference sequence). The V end was cut by 1 base, the J end by 8 bases, with 8 bases between. The CDR3 totals 13 residues. The CDR3 reads CASSLGQREKLFF. For the CDR3, the DNA is TGTGCCAGCAGCTTAGGGCAGAGGGAAAAACTGTTTTTT.

This sequence joins TRBV30 and TRBJ2-1, with D possibly being TRBD2 (5 bases). The CDR3 loop spans 14 amino acids. V lost 3 bases and J 5 bases, leaving 14 bases between the germline ends. Germline CDR1 reads GTSNPN; CDR2 reads SVGIG (reference sequence). In DNA, the CDR3 is TGTGCCTGGAGCGGCCGAGGGTGGGACAATGAGCAGTTCTTC. Amino acid sequence: CAWSGRGWDNEQFF. Full variable domain (remainder filled in from reference TRBV30 and TRBJ2-1): SQTIHQWPATLVQPVGSPLSLECTVEGTSNPNLYWYRQAAGRGLQLLFYSVGIGQISSEVPQNLSASRPQDRQFILSSKKLLLSDSGFYLCAWSGRGWDNEQFFGPGTRLTVL.

J is TRBJ2-7 and V is TRBV6-5; 11 bases line up with TRBD2. After removal of 6 bases from V and 0 bases from J, the junction contained 4 bases not matched to a gene. Per the germline V gene, CDR1 is MNHEY and CDR2 is SVGAGI. The CDR3 has 15 residues. CDR3 region: CASRRGLAVSYEQYF. CDR3 sequence (DNA): TGTGCCAGCAGGCGGGGACTAGCGGTCTCCTACGAGCAGTACTTC.

J is TRBJ2-7 and V is TRBV20-1; D might be TRBD2 (5 bases). This CDR3 spans 11 amino acids. The germline V gene has CDR1 DFQATT and CDR2 SNEGSKA (reference sequence). V lost 1 base and J 7 bases, leaving 8 bases between the germline ends. The CDR3 is CSARVPGEQYF. The DNA for the CDR3 is TGCAGTGCTAGAGTCCCGGGGGAGCAGTACTTC.

The chain carries TRBV28 and TRBJ1-1; possibly TRBD1 for D (6 bases). The V end lost 5 bases, the J end lost 2 bases, and 12 bases lay between the germline ends. CDR3 length: 14 residues. From germline, CDR1 is MDHEN and CDR2 SYDVKM. CDR3 region: CASSPPGQNTEAFF. The CDR3 DNA sequence: TGTGCCAGCAGTCCCCCGGGACAAAACACTGAAGCTTTCTTT.

The DNA for the CDR3 is TGTGCCATCAGTCAGACCGGGACAACTAACTATGGCTACACCTTC. Its translation is CAISQTGTTNYGYTF. This rearrangement joins TRBV10-3 to TRBJ1-2; D is perhaps TRBD1 (6 bases). V was clipped by 5 bases and J by 0 bases, with 13 bases between them. This CDR3 spans 15 amino acids. Germline assignment: CDR1 ENHRY and CDR2 SYGVKD.